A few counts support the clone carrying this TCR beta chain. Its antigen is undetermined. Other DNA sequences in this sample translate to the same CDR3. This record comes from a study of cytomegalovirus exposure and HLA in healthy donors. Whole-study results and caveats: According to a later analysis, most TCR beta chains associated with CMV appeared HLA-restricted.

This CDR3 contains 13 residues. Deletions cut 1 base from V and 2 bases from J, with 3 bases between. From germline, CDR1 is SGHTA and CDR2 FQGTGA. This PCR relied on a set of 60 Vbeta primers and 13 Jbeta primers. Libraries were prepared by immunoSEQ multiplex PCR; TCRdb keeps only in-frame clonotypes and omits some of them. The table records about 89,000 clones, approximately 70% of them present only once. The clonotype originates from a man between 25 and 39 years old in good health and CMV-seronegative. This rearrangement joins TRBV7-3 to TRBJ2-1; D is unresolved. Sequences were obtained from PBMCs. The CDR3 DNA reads TGTGCCAGCAGCTTAAATACCTACAATGAGCAGTTCTTC. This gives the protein CASSLNTYNEQFF.